A single sample gave rise to the 26 T cell receptor beta chains below, sequenced in a study of blood T cell repertoires in COVID-19. Method: immunoSEQ multiplex PCR; TCRdb's copy keeps in-frame clones and lacks some. The data show roughly 450,000 clones, with about nine tenths seen just once and about 0.6% held by the top ten. Sequenced material: PBMCs or T cells enriched from blood (not recorded which). These receptors were collected from a man younger than 35 who had recovered from COVID-19.

The chain is built from TRBV10-3 and TRBJ1-3; 8 positions match TRBD1. The trim removed 7 bases at V and 1 base at J, leaving 12 bases unmatched. Germline V gene lookup returns CDR1 ENHRY and CDR2 SYGVKD. There are 17 residues in the CDR3. For the CDR3, the DNA is TGTGCCATCACCCCAGGGGGCGTCGGAAATTCTGGAAACACCATATATTTT. Translated: CAITPGGVGNSGNTIYF.

The chain employs TRBV6-2 or TRBV6-3 and TRBJ2-2; 8 positions match TRBD1. Per the germline V gene, CDR1 is MNHEY and CDR2 is SVGEGT. The length of the CDR3 is 13 residues. After removal of 4 bases from V and 6 bases from J, the junction contained 1 base not matched to a gene. For the CDR3, the DNA is TGTGCCAGCAGTTCGGACAGGGCCGGGGAGCTGTTTTTT. This gives the protein CASSSDRAGELFF.

The genes are TRBV4-1 and TRBJ1-2; possibly TRBD1 for D (6 bases). This CDR3 is 15 amino acids long. Trimming cost V 0 bases and J 2 bases, with 10 bases left between them. Germline V CDR1 and CDR2: MGHRA, YSYEKL. The CDR3 DNA reads TGCGCCAGCAGCCAAGACCGACAGGTCAACTATGGCTACACCTTC. It translates to CASSQDRQVNYGYTF.

The chain has TRBV3-1 (or the pseudogene TRBV3-2) and TRBJ2-7; possible D gene TRBD1, 6 bases. Trimming stripped 2 bases from V and 6 bases from J, with 14 bases between. In germline, CDR1 is LGHDT, CDR2 YNNKEL (reference sequence). The CDR3 covers 14 residues. CDR3 sequence reads: CASSQPGVGTEQYF. CDR3 nucleotide sequence: TGTGCCAGCAGCCAACCAGGGGTCGGTACCGAGCAGTACTTC.

The chain recombines TRBV27 with TRBJ2-7; 14 bases fit TRBD2. The CDR3 runs 17 residues. J was trimmed by 0 bases and V by 6 bases; bases with no gene match: 7. Looked up from germline, CDR1 is MNHEY and CDR2 is SMNVEV (reference sequence). CDR3 coding DNA: TGTGCCAGCAGACGGACTAGCGGGAGGCCAAGCTCCTACGAGCAGTACTTC. It codes for CASRRTSGRPSSYEQYF.

The chain recombines TRBV2 with TRBJ2-7, with 7 positions matching TRBD2. The germline CDR1 and CDR2 sequences are SNHLY and FYNNEI. J lost 5 bases, V lost 8 bases, and 36 bases had no gene match. The CDR3 consists of 22 residues. CDR3 region: CASSGALYRKDQIREVYNEQYF. The DNA of the CDR3 is TGTGCCAGCTCCGGGGCCCTATACAGAAAAGATCAGATCCGGGAGGTATACAACGAGCAGTACTTC. Full variable domain (outside the CDR3, taken from reference TRBV2 and TRBJ2-7): EPEVTQTPSHQVTQMGQEVILRCVPISNHLYFYWYRQILGQKVEFLVSFYNNEISEKSEIFDDQFSVERPDGSNFTLKIRSTKLEDSAMYFCASSGALYRKDQIREVYNEQYFGPGTRLTVT.

As DNA, the CDR3 is TGCGCCAGCAGCTTGGGAGCGGGAGTGGAGGAGCAGTACTTC. Encoded protein: CASSLGAGVEEQYF. The chain couples TRBV5-1 to TRBJ2-7, with TRBD2 identical over 8 bases. The J segment lost 7 bases and the V segment lost 0 bases, leaving 6 bases of the junction unmatched. CDR1 is SGHRS and CDR2 is YFSETQ in the germline V gene. CDR3 size: 14 residues.

This clone was recorded once. The chain is built from TRBV14 and TRBJ2-7, with 10 positions matching TRBD2. The CDR3 contains 17 residues. J was trimmed by 1 base and V by 0 bases; bases with no gene match: 6. Germline values: CDR1 SGHDN, CDR2 FVKESK. For the CDR3, the DNA is TGTGCCAGCAGCCAAGAAGTTAGCGGGAGGTTTTCCTACGAGCAGTACTTC. It is translated as CASSQEVSGRFSYEQYF.

This chain joins TRBV5-1 and TRBJ1-4, with 10 bases that match TRBD1. V trimming: 3 bases; J trimming: 8 bases; junction bases outside the gene matches: 4. Germline V gene data show CDR1 as SGHRS and CDR2 as YFSETQ. The CDR3 length is 14 residues. CDR3 residues: CASSSTGGDEKLFF. The CDR3, as DNA: TGCGCCAGCAGCTCGACAGGGGGCGACGAAAAACTGTTTTTT. Looking up the rest from reference TRBV5-1 and TRBJ1-4 gives the full variable domain: KAGVTQTPRYLIKTRGQQVTLSCSPISGHRSVSWYQQTPGQGLQFLFEYFSETQRNKGNFPGRFSGRQFSNSRSEMNVSTLELGDSALYLCASSSTGGDEKLFFGSGTQLSVL.

This rearrangement joins TRBV3-1 (or the pseudogene TRBV3-2) to TRBJ2-7; TRBD2 aligns across 9 bases. With 4 bases clipped from V and 5 bases from J, the junction kept 15 bases outside the gene matches. Per germline, CDR1 LGHDT and CDR2 YNNKEL (reference sequence). The CDR3 length is 17 residues. DNA of the CDR3: TGTGCCAGCAGCCCCACGCCGGGACTAGCCGGAGAAAACGAGCAGTACTTC. Translation gives CASSPTPGLAGENEQYF.

This chain joins TRBV28 and TRBJ2-1; 11 bases line up with TRBD1. Germline CDR1 MDHEN, CDR2 SYDVKM. The CDR3 has 18 residues. The ends lost 3 bases at V and 4 bases at J; junction bases unmatched: 11. In nucleotides, the CDR3 is TGTGCCAGCAGTTTCCGTCCCGGGACAGGGGGGGGATACAATGAGCAGTTCTTC. Its protein product is CASSFRPGTGGGYNEQFF.

V is TRBV10-3 and J is TRBJ1-3; no clear D. The germline V gene encodes CDR1 ENHRY and CDR2 SYGVKD. This CDR3 spans 17 amino acids. V was clipped by 3 bases and J by 0 bases, with 15 bases between them. The CDR3 loop is CAISDPSAGNSGNTIYF. DNA for the CDR3: TGTGCCATCAGTGACCCTTCGGCAGGCAACTCTGGAAACACCATATATTTT.

This clone was counted once. The chain links TRBV19 to TRBJ1-5; 8 bases fit TRBD1. Trimming took 3 bases from V and 3 from J; bases not matched to a gene: 7. Germline-derived CDR1 and CDR2 are LNHDA and SQIVND (reference sequence). The CDR3 consists of 16 residues. CDR3 DNA: TGTGCCAGTAGTATTGAATCGGACAGGGCCAATCAGCCCCAGCATTTT. Translating gives CASSIESDRANQPQHF.

V is TRBV6-5 and J is TRBJ1-3; D call uncertain. The germline V gene encodes CDR1 MNHEY and CDR2 SVGAGI. The CDR3 extends over 14 amino acids. Trimming left V 4 bases short and J 4 bases short, with 11 bases between. In DNA, the CDR3 is TGTGCCAGCAGTTTCGGGATACAAGGAAACACCATATATTTT. Translated, it gives CASSFGIQGNTIYF.

V usage is TRBV10-3 and J usage is TRBJ1-1; 9 bases are shared with TRBD1. Germline CDR1 ENHRY, CDR2 SYGVKD. V trimming: 8 bases; J trimming: 6 bases; junction bases outside the gene matches: 7. The CDR3 has 13 amino acids. CDR3 in DNA: TGTGCCATCGGGGGACAGGGCCGCGCTGAAGCTTTCTTT. It codes for CAIGGQGRAEAFF.

J is TRBJ1-3 and V is TRBV5-1; D gene uncertain. CDR1 SGHRS and CDR2 YFSETQ come from the germline V gene. V shed 4 bases and J shed 2 bases, with 13 bases lying between them. The CDR3 is 15 amino acids. In nucleotides, the CDR3 is TGCGCCAGCAGCGATCGGGGTGTAGCTGGAAACACCATATATTTT. The encoded protein is CASSDRGVAGNTIYF.

The CDR3 sequence is CASSLVGRNTEAFF. The CDR3 coding sequence is TGTGCCAGCAGCTTAGTTGGCAGAAACACTGAAGCTTTCTTT. The chain uses TRBV7-2 and TRBJ1-1; D not certain. The CDR3 length is 14 residues. V was shortened by 1 base and J by 2 bases, with 8 bases between the two germline ends. CDR1 and CDR2 (germline): SGHTA, FQGNSA.

The chain links TRBV28 to TRBJ2-7; 9 bases agree with TRBD2. With V trimmed by 11 bases and J by 3 bases, 20 bases remained unmatched. In germline, CDR1 is MDHEN, CDR2 SYDVKM. This CDR3 has 17 residues. The CDR3 region has the DNA TGTGCCCCCAAAAGCGGGAGGAACTTAATCACCTTCTACGAGCAGTACTTC. Protein product: CAPKSGRNLITFYEQYF. Full variable domain (rest looked up from reference TRBV28 and TRBJ2-7): DVKVTQSSRYLVKRTGEKVFLECVQDMDHENMFWYRQDPGLGLRLIYFSYDVKMKEKGDIPEGYSVSREKKERFSLILESASTNQTSMYLCAPKSGRNLITFYEQYFGPGTRLTVT.

This clone has just one count. The chain joins TRBV7-2 to TRBJ2-7; perhaps TRBD1 as D (6 bases). This CDR3 comprises 15 residues. CDR1 is SGHTA and CDR2 is FQGNSA in the germline V gene. V lost 5 bases, J lost 3 bases, and 17 bases lay in between. The CDR3 DNA follows: TGTGCCAGCAGCCAACAGGGATTACCCGTCTACGAGCAGTACTTC. This codes for CASSQQGLPVYEQYF. The variable domain in full, completed from reference TRBV7-2 and TRBJ2-7, reads GAGVSQSPSNKVTEKGKDVELRCDPISGHTALYWYRQSLGQGLEFLIYFQGNSAPDKSGLPSDRFSAERTGGSVSTLTIQRTQQEDSAVYLCASSQQGLPVYEQYFGPGTRLTVT.

The chain uses TRBV7-9 and TRBJ1-3; D is unclear. Trimming pared 1 base from V and 2 bases from J, leaving 9 bases between. The CDR3 spans 15 residues. The germline CDR1 and CDR2 sequences are SEHNR and FQNEAQ (reference sequence). The CDR3 region is CASSLGRQAGNTIYF. Written as DNA, the CDR3 is TGTGCCAGCAGCTTAGGGCGGCAAGCTGGAAACACCATATATTTT.

The V and J genes are TRBV5-1 and TRBJ2-2; 9 positions agree with TRBD2. V lost 0 bases and J lost 7; bases outside the gene matches: 7. This CDR3 is 16 amino acids long. Per the germline V gene, CDR1 is SGHRS and CDR2 is YFSETQ. The CDR3 protein is CASSLVAGGPGGELFF. In nucleotides, the CDR3 is TGCGCCAGCAGCTTGGTTGCGGGAGGGCCAGGCGGGGAGCTGTTTTTT.

This sequence joins TRBV6-1 and TRBJ1-4; D is perhaps TRBD1 (5 bases). This CDR3 has 12 residues. V lost 2 bases and J lost 13, with 11 bases in between. The germline CDR1 and CDR2 sequences are MNHNS and SASEGT. The CDR3 sequence is CASSEPQGRLFF. The CDR3 bases are TGTGCCAGCAGTGAACCCCAGGGCCGACTGTTTTTT.

J is TRBJ1-2 and V is TRBV3-1 (or the pseudogene TRBV3-2), with TRBD1 as a possible D gene (6 bases). Germline V lookup: CDR1 LGHDT, CDR2 YNNKEL (reference sequence). V gave up 3 bases and J gave up 3 bases, with 11 bases separating them. The CDR3 contains 14 residues. The CDR3, as DNA: TGTGCCAGCAGCCATGCCAGGGGTGACTATGGCTACACCTTC. Translation: CASSHARGDYGYTF.

The CDR3 loop reads CASSEVFTGLNYGYTF. Written as DNA, the CDR3 is TGTGCCAGCAGTGAAGTATTTACAGGGTTAAACTATGGCTACACCTTC. This chain joins TRBV6-1 and TRBJ1-2, with a tentative D call TRBD1 (6 bases). Germline loops: CDR1 MNHNS, CDR2 SASEGT. The CDR3 loop spans 16 amino acids. V was pared by 1 base and J by 2 bases, with 14 bases between.

This clone was counted once. The chain employs TRBV28 and TRBJ2-1; TRBD2 matches at 11 bases. The germline V gene has CDR1 MDHEN and CDR2 SYDVKM. The CDR3 consists of 15 residues. The V segment lost 6 bases and the J segment 1 base; nucleotides outside the gene matches: 2. This CDR3 reads CASSTSGSSYNEQFF. CDR3 sequence (DNA): TGTGCCAGCAGCACTAGCGGGAGTTCCTACAATGAGCAGTTCTTC. Full variable domain (remainder filled in from reference TRBV28 and TRBJ2-1): DVKVTQSSRYLVKRTGEKVFLECVQDMDHENMFWYRQDPGLGLRLIYFSYDVKMKEKGDIPEGYSVSREKKERFSLILESASTNQTSMYLCASSTSGSSYNEQFFGPGTRLTVL.

V usage is TRBV19 and J usage is TRBJ1-5; D gene uncertain. The CDR3 extends over 12 amino acids. V was pared by 3 bases and J by 6 bases, with 6 bases between. Germline V lookup: CDR1 LNHDA, CDR2 SQIVND (reference sequence). The CDR3 DNA sequence: TGTGCCAGTAGTATTAGAGGTCAGCCCCAGCATTTT. The encoded protein is CASSIRGQPQHF.